The rows below give T cell receptor beta chains drawn from one sample of a study of shared clonotypes between healthy human individuals. Method: immunoSEQ multiplex PCR; TCRdb's copy keeps in-frame clones and lacks some. The repertoire consists of about 2.4 million clones, with approximately 90% occurring once and the leading ten covering around 0.14%. The specimen sequenced was naive CD4+ T cells sorted from blood. Receptors originate from a man between 18 and 29 years old in good health. Each CDR3 is given with its conserved first and last residue. A D gene is named only where the DNA matches it firmly. Rows may omit the clone size; those that give it use once, few, many or a size class.

v_gene: TRBV5-1
abundance: NA
j_gene: TRBJ1-2
d_gene: NA
CDR3nt: TGCGCCAGCAGCTTGGATGGGGTTAGCCCGCAGGGGAATTCGCGGAGCACCTTC
CDR3aa: CASSLDGVSPQGNSRSTF

v_gene: TRBV11-2
abundance: NA
j_gene: TRBJ2-7
d_gene: NA
CDR3nt: TGTGCCAGCAGCTTAAGGGGCAATAGCGGATTACGCAGCTACGAGCAGTACTTC
CDR3aa: CASSLRGNSGLRSYEQYF

v_gene: TRBV5-4
abundance: NA
j_gene: TRBJ2-2
d_gene: NA
CDR3nt: TGTGCCAGCAGCTTGATCCAGGGAGGCACCGGGGAGCTGTTTTTT
CDR3aa: CASSLIQGGTGELFF

v_gene: TRBV7-7
abundance: NA
j_gene: TRBJ2-5
d_gene: NA
CDR3nt: TGTGCTAGCAGCACGGGGACGGTAGAGACCCAGTACTTC
CDR3aa: CASSTGTVETQYF

v_gene: TRBV5-1
abundance: NA
j_gene: TRBJ2-7
d_gene: TRBD1
CDR3nt: TGCGCCAGCAGCTATGGTCTGGGGACAGGGATTTCCTACGAGCAGTACTTC
CDR3aa: CASSYGLGTGISYEQYF

v_gene: TRBV2
abundance: NA
j_gene: TRBJ2-3
d_gene: TRBD1
CDR3nt: TGTGCCAGCAGTGTGGGCTGGGGACAGGGACGGTCGGATACGCAGTATTTT
CDR3aa: CASSVGWGQGRSDTQYF

v_gene: TRBV6-1
abundance: NA
j_gene: TRBJ1-6
d_gene: TRBD1
CDR3nt: TGTGCCAGCAGTGCTTGGGACAGGCTTAATTCACCCCTCCACTTT
CDR3aa: CASSAWDRLNSPLHF

v_gene: TRBV5-4
abundance: NA
j_gene: TRBJ1-2
d_gene: NA
CDR3nt: TGTGCCAGCAGCCGACGTGAGGGCTATGGCTACACCTTC
CDR3aa: CASSRREGYGYTF

v_gene: TRBV7-9
abundance: NA
j_gene: TRBJ1-4
d_gene: NA
CDR3nt: TGTGCCAGCAGCTTAACGGGGTACACTAATGAAAAACTGTTTTTT
CDR3aa: CASSLTGYTNEKLFF

v_gene: TRBV18
abundance: NA
j_gene: TRBJ2-7
d_gene: TRBD1
CDR3nt: TGTGCCAGCTCACTTCCGGGACAGCCTTACGAGCAGTACTTC
CDR3aa: CASSLPGQPYEQYF

v_gene: TRBV10-3
abundance: NA
j_gene: TRBJ1-4
d_gene: TRBD1
CDR3nt: TGTGCCATCAGCCAGGGACAGGGGACCTATAATGAAAAACTGTTTTTT
CDR3aa: CAISQGQGTYNEKLFF

v_gene: TRBV28
abundance: NA
j_gene: TRBJ1-5
d_gene: TRBD1
CDR3nt: TGTGCCAGCAGTGAAGGGGACAGGGGTAGCGGTCAGCCCCAGCATTTT
CDR3aa: CASSEGDRGSGQPQHF

v_gene: TRBV5-1
abundance: NA
j_gene: TRBJ2-7
d_gene: TRBD1
CDR3nt: TGCGCCAGCAGTACAGGGGTAGAGCAGTACTTC
CDR3aa: CASSTGVEQYF

v_gene: TRBV14
abundance: NA
j_gene: TRBJ2-3
d_gene: TRBD2
CDR3nt: TGTGCCAGCAGCCAAGAGGGGTTAGGAGCGGGGATTCGCACAGATACGCAGTATTTT
CDR3aa: CASSQEGLGAGIRTDTQYF

v_gene: TRBV6-5
abundance: NA
j_gene: TRBJ2-5
d_gene: TRBD1
CDR3nt: TGTGCCAGCCAAGAGGGGGCTCTTGAGACCCAGTACTTC
CDR3aa: CASQEGALETQYF

v_gene: TRBV18
abundance: once
j_gene: TRBJ2-3
d_gene: NA
CDR3nt: TGTGCCAGCTCACCAACTAGCATGGATACGCAGTATTTT
CDR3aa: CASSPTSMDTQYF

v_gene: TRBV7-9
abundance: NA
j_gene: TRBJ1-4
d_gene: NA
CDR3nt: TGTGCCAGCAGTACCAATGAAAAACTGTTTTTT
CDR3aa: CASSTNEKLFF

v_gene: TRBV27
abundance: NA
j_gene: TRBJ1-1
d_gene: TRBD1
CDR3nt: TGTGCCAGCACCAGGACAGGGGGGCGAGCTTTCTTT
CDR3aa: CASTRTGGRAFF

v_gene: TRBV9
abundance: NA
j_gene: TRBJ2-3
d_gene: NA
CDR3nt: TGTGCCAGCAGCGAGGGGGGAAGCACAGATACGCAGTATTTT
CDR3aa: CASSEGGSTDTQYF

v_gene: TRBV7-2
abundance: NA
j_gene: TRBJ2-6
d_gene: NA
CDR3nt: TGTGCCAGCAGCCGACAGGCTACGCTAGGGGCCAACGTCCTGACTTTC
CDR3aa: CASSRQATLGANVLTF

v_gene: TRBV5-1
abundance: NA
j_gene: TRBJ2-3
d_gene: NA
CDR3nt: TGCGCCAGCAGCTTGGGGACTGCTACTAGCACAGATACGCAGTATTTT
CDR3aa: CASSLGTATSTDTQYF

v_gene: TRBV4-1
abundance: NA
j_gene: TRBJ1-5
d_gene: NA
CDR3nt: TGCGCCAGCAGCCAAGCCCCTGGGGGACTTAGCAATCAGCCCCAGCATTTT
CDR3aa: CASSQAPGGLSNQPQHF

v_gene: TRBV7-9
abundance: NA
j_gene: TRBJ2-2
d_gene: NA
CDR3nt: TGTGCCAGCAGCTTAGAGGGCAGGGGAAAATCCGGGGAGCTGTTTTTT
CDR3aa: CASSLEGRGKSGELFF

v_gene: TRBV6-5
abundance: few
j_gene: TRBJ1-1
d_gene: TRBD1
CDR3nt: TGTGCCAGCAGTCGGGACAGGGCGGGCACTGAAGCTTTCTTT
CDR3aa: CASSRDRAGTEAFF

v_gene: TRBV27
abundance: NA
j_gene: TRBJ1-5
d_gene: NA
CDR3nt: TGTGCCAGCAAGGAACAAGCAGGCAAGCCCCAGCATTTT
CDR3aa: CASKEQAGKPQHF

v_gene: TRBV18
abundance: NA
j_gene: TRBJ2-3
d_gene: TRBD1
CDR3nt: TGTGCCAGCTCACGACAGGGAACAGATACGCAGTATTTT
CDR3aa: CASSRQGTDTQYF

v_gene: TRBV19
abundance: NA
j_gene: TRBJ1-1
d_gene: NA
CDR3nt: TGTGCCAGTAGTACCAGGAGCGTCCATGAAGCTTTCTTT
CDR3aa: CASSTRSVHEAFF

v_gene: TRBV5-1
abundance: NA
j_gene: TRBJ1-6
d_gene: NA
CDR3nt: TGCGCCAGCAGCTTGGCAGGGCTCGGTTCACCCCTCCACTTT
CDR3aa: CASSLAGLGSPLHF

v_gene: TRBV27
abundance: NA
j_gene: TRBJ1-2
d_gene: TRBD1
CDR3nt: TGTGCCAGCACCCCGGGACAGGGGAGTCGCTACACCTTC
CDR3aa: CASTPGQGSRYTF

v_gene: TRBV10-3
abundance: NA
j_gene: TRBJ2-7
d_gene: NA
CDR3nt: TGTGCCATCAGGGGAGACGGCGAGCAGTACTTC
CDR3aa: CAIRGDGEQYF

v_gene: TRBV20-1
abundance: once
j_gene: TRBJ2-7
d_gene: NA
CDR3nt: TGCAGTGCTAGAGGACTGGGGGTGCAGTACTTC
CDR3aa: CSARGLGVQYF

v_gene: TRBV15
abundance: NA
j_gene: TRBJ2-7
d_gene: NA
CDR3nt: TGTGCCACCAGCAGAGTCCGGGCAGGGAGTGCCCACGAGCAGTACTTC
CDR3aa: CATSRVRAGSAHEQYF

v_gene: TRBV7-2
abundance: NA
j_gene: TRBJ1-2
d_gene: TRBD1
CDR3nt: TGTGCCAGCAGCTTGGGACAGTTCTATGGCTACACCTTC
CDR3aa: CASSLGQFYGYTF

v_gene: TRBV4-1
abundance: NA
j_gene: TRBJ1-4
d_gene: TRBD1
CDR3nt: TGCGCCAGCAGCCGAGCACGGACAGGGGACTATGAAAAACTGTTTTTT
CDR3aa: CASSRARTGDYEKLFF

v_gene: TRBV19
abundance: NA
j_gene: TRBJ2-2
d_gene: NA
CDR3nt: TGTGCCAGTAAGCGAGGGCTAGCTTCCGGGGAGCTGTTTTTT
CDR3aa: CASKRGLASGELFF

v_gene: TRBV5-1
abundance: NA
j_gene: TRBJ2-7
d_gene: NA
CDR3nt: TGCGCCAGCAGCTTGGGGGGGAACCCCTACGAGCAGTACTTC
CDR3aa: CASSLGGNPYEQYF

v_gene: TRBV2
abundance: NA
j_gene: TRBJ2-3
d_gene: TRBD2
CDR3nt: TGTGCCAGCAAAACGACTAGCGGGAACTCAGATACGCAGTATTTT
CDR3aa: CASKTTSGNSDTQYF

v_gene: TRBV5-1
abundance: NA
j_gene: TRBJ2-7
d_gene: NA
CDR3nt: TGCGCCAGCAGCTTGGTCGGGGGTACCTACGAGCAGTACTTC
CDR3aa: CASSLVGGTYEQYF

v_gene: TRBV7-2
abundance: NA
j_gene: TRBJ1-6
d_gene: NA
CDR3nt: TGTGCCAGCACCGAGGGAAATTCACCCCTCCACTTT
CDR3aa: CASTEGNSPLHF

v_gene: TRBV5-6
abundance: NA
j_gene: TRBJ2-5
d_gene: NA
CDR3nt: TGTGCCAGCAGCTTCTGGGGGCAGGGGGAGACCCAGTACTTC
CDR3aa: CASSFWGQGETQYF